A selection of T cell receptor beta chains follows, all from one sample in a study of regulatory T cells in long-lasting Graves disease. TCRdb called the multiplex PCR reads again in MiXCR, with one record for every CDR3 protein. The sample consists of about 440,000 distinct CDR3 sequences, approximately 16% of them appearing once. The same sample was also used in a study of T cells in Graves' hyperthyroidism and ophthalmopathy.

This specimen consisted of peripheral blood mononuclear cells (PBMCs), obtained at new diagnosis, from a patient treated with antithyroid drugs. The receptors shown here come from a woman between 18 and 30 years old with Graves disease. Each CDR3 is given with its conserved first and last residue. The D gene is left open where the match is weak. Size tells how often a clone was seen (once, few, many) or the class of an expanded clone, and some rows leave it out.

D	size	V	J	DNA	CDR3
TRBD1	NA	TRBV7-3	TRBJ1-1	TGTGCCAGCAGCCCACGACAGGGGCTCTGCCCGAACACTGAAGCTTTCTTT	CASSPRQGLCPNTEAFF
NA	NA	TRBV14	TRBJ1-2	TGTGCCAGCAGCCAAGTCCTTGGCCCCGTGGGTTATGGCTACACCTTC	CASSQVLGPVGYGYTF
TRBD2	many	TRBV28	TRBJ2-2	TGTGCCAGCAGGCCTAGCGGGAGGGCCGTTGGGGAGCTGTTTTTT	CASRPSGRAVGELFF
TRBD1	NA	TRBV5-1	TRBJ1-6	TGCGCCAGCAGCTTGGCCGTGGGACAGGGGGGGAGTTCACCCCTCCACTTT	CASSLAVGQGGSSPLHF
TRBD1	NA	TRBV27	TRBJ1-5	TGTGCCAGCAGTTCCCGGACAGGGGGGGGGAACCAGCCCCAGCATTTT	CASSSRTGGGNQPQHF
TRBD1	NA	TRBV19	TRBJ1-4	TGTGCCAGTAGTATTGGCCAGGGGGCTGAAAAACTGTTTTTT	CASSIGQGAEKLFF
NA	few	TRBV5-1	TRBJ2-1	TGCGCCAGCAGCTTGGGTACAGGAGCGAAGTACAATGAGCAGTTCTTC	CASSLGTGAKYNEQFF
TRBD1	few	TRBV6-1	TRBJ2-7	TGTGCCAGCATACGGGACAGCATGTACGAGCAGTACTTC	CASIRDSMYEQYF
NA	many	TRBV27	TRBJ2-5	TGTGCCAGCAGTAGGGTAGGGCTCCCTCGGGAGACCCAGTACTTC	CASSRVGLPRETQYF
NA	NA	TRBV27	TRBJ1-5	TGTGCCAGCAGATCTGGGAGGGAACAGAATAGCAATCAGCCCCAGCATTTT	CASRSGREQNSNQPQHF
NA	many	TRBV12-3/TRBV12-4	TRBJ2-3	TGTGCCAGCAGTTTATTGGACATAAGAGGCACAGATACGCAGTATTTT	CASSLLDIRGTDTQYF
TRBD2	many	TRBV20-1	TRBJ2-1	TGCAGTGCTAGACTAGCGGGAAGAAGGAGTTACAATGAGCAGTTCTTC	CSARLAGRRSYNEQFF
NA	few	TRBV6-2/TRBV6-3	TRBJ1-6	TGTGCCAGCAGTTCTAACAGGGTCGACTATAATTCACCCCTCCACTTT	CASSSNRVDYNSPLHF
TRBD2	many	TRBV2	TRBJ2-5	TGTGCCAGCAGTGCCGGGACTAGCGGGACGGAGACCCAGTACTTC	CASSAGTSGTETQYF
NA	many	TRBV7-2	TRBJ1-1	TGTGCCAGCAGCTTAGGGGGTACAGGGCTTCGGTACACTGAAGCTTTCTTT	CASSLGGTGLRYTEAFF
TRBD1	few	TRBV7-9	TRBJ1-4	TGTGCCAGCAGCTTAGCCGGGACAGGGGGCGAAAAACTGTTTTTT	CASSLAGTGGEKLFF
TRBD2	many	TRBV10-3	TRBJ2-1	TGTGCCATCGGTACTAGCGGTGCCTACAATGAGCAGTTCTTC	CAIGTSGAYNEQFF
NA	NA	TRBV27	TRBJ2-5	TGTGCCAGCAGAGTTCTAGCGAGCCAAGAGACCCAGTACTTC	CASRVLASQETQYF
TRBD1	NA	TRBV2	TRBJ2-1	TGTGCCAGCAGCCAAGATGTAGGGGGCCAATACAATGAGCAGTTCTTC	CASSQDVGGQYNEQFF
TRBD2	NA	TRBV20-1	TRBJ2-7	TGCAGTGCACCTGGGACTAGCGGGTCTCAGCAGTACTTC	CSAPGTSGSQQYF
NA	NA	TRBV7-9	TRBJ2-7	TGTGCCAGCAGTGGTTATGGGTACGAGCAGTACTTC	CASSGYGYEQYF
NA	many	TRBV5-1	TRBJ2-2	TGCGCCAGCAGCTTCCGGACAGAGAACACCGGGGAGCTGTTTTTT	CASSFRTENTGELFF
NA	many	TRBV20-1	TRBJ1-2	TGCAGTGCTAGAGATCAGGACAGAACCAGCTTTTATGGAGACGCCTTC	CSARDQDRTSFYGDAF
TRBD2	few	TRBV11-2	TRBJ2-7	TGTGCCAGCAGCTTAGCGGCGGGAGTGTACGAGCAGTACTTC	CASSLAAGVYEQYF
TRBD1	NA	TRBV27	TRBJ2-7	TGTGCCAGCAGTGTGGACAGGGGAGACTACGAGCAGTACTTC	CASSVDRGDYEQYF
NA	NA	TRBV6-9	TRBJ1-6	TGTGCCAGCAGTTCCCTACTGGGAGACTCACCCCTCCACTTT	CASSSLLGDSPLHF
TRBD1	many	TRBV20-1	TRBJ1-1	TGCAGTGCTAGTAGGGGCGGGACAGGGGCCACTGAAGCTTTCTTT	CSASRGGTGATEAFF
TRBD2	few	TRBV7-9	TRBJ2-5	TGTGCCAGCAGCTCCCTACTAGCGCCGACGGGAGAGACCCAGTACTTC	CASSSLLAPTGETQYF
NA	NA	TRBV5-4	TRBJ2-5	TGTGCCAGCAGCTTGATGGGTTTCCAAGAGACCCAGTACTTC	CASSLMGFQETQYF
TRBD1	NA	TRBV29-1	TRBJ2-5	TGCAGCGTTCCACAGGGGCTCCAAGAGACCCAGTACTTC	CSVPQGLQETQYF
NA	NA	TRBV19	TRBJ2-5	TGTGCCAGTAGTATAGCGGGGTCGGACCAAGAGACCCAGTACTTC	CASSIAGSDQETQYF
TRBD1	NA	TRBV2	TRBJ2-7	TGTGCCAGCATCCTAATCCCAGGACAGGGGATTTACGAGCAGTACTTC	CASILIPGQGIYEQYF
NA	few	TRBV19	TRBJ2-1	TGTGCCAGTAGTCTCGGGATACGCTATGAGCAGTTCTTC	CASSLGIRYEQFF
NA	few	TRBV13	TRBJ2-7	TGTGCCAGCAGCCCCGAGGGTTCCTACGAGCAGTACTTC	CASSPEGSYEQYF
NA	many	TRBV12-3/TRBV12-4	TRBJ1-1	TGTGCCAGCAGTTTGAGGGGTGACACTGAAGCTTTCTTT	CASSLRGDTEAFF
NA	few	TRBV28	TRBJ1-1	TGTGCCAGCAGCTCGCATAGAAAGGGAAGTGGAGGTGGCACTGAAGCTTTCTTT	CASSSHRKGSGGGTEAFF
NA	many	TRBV6-6	TRBJ2-5	TGTGCCAGCAGTTACTCGGGGGGCAGGGAGACCCAGTACTTC	CASSYSGGRETQYF
NA	NA	TRBV28	TRBJ1-3	TGTGCCAGCAGGGAGCGGAGCTCTGGAAACACCATATATTTT	CASRERSSGNTIYF
TRBD2	many	TRBV12-3/TRBV12-4	TRBJ2-3	TGTGCCAGCAGTTTCATAGCGGGAACCGGGACAGATACGCAGTATTTT	CASSFIAGTGTDTQYF
TRBD2	many	TRBV28	TRBJ2-2	TGTGCCAGCTGCGCGGGAGGGAACACCGGGGAGCTGTTTTTT	CASCAGGNTGELFF
TRBD1	many	TRBV2	TRBJ1-2	TGTGCCAGCACCGAGGACAGGGCCTCAGCTAACTATGGCTACACCTTC	CASTEDRASANYGYTF
NA	NA	TRBV7-9	TRBJ2-1	TGTGCCAGCAGCCCTGAGGGGGAGGATGAGCAGTTCTTC	CASSPEGEDEQFF
NA	NA	TRBV12-5	TRBJ2-1	TGTGCTAGTGGTTGGGCGGACAAAACTGATGAGCAGTTCTTC	CASGWADKTDEQFF
NA	many	TRBV20-1	TRBJ2-7	TGCAGTGCTGAACAGGCTAGAGCCTACAAAGACGAGCAGTACTTC	CSAEQARAYKDEQYF
NA	many	TRBV2	TRBJ2-1	TGTGCCAGCAATGAGATTCCGAGCTCCTACAATGAGCAGTTCTTC	CASNEIPSSYNEQFF
NA	many	TRBV3-1	TRBJ2-1	TGTGCCAGCAGCCAAAACCTAGATTCCTACAATGAGCAGTTCTTC	CASSQNLDSYNEQFF
NA	many	TRBV5-1	TRBJ2-3	TGCGCCAGCAGCTTGGGGAGTTCTAGCAAAACAGATACGCAGTATTTT	CASSLGSSSKTDTQYF
NA	NA	TRBV12-3/TRBV12-4	TRBJ1-3	TGTGCCAGCAGTTTAATACAGGGAGGTGGAAACACCATATATTTT	CASSLIQGGGNTIYF
NA	NA	TRBV11-1	TRBJ2-7	TGTGCCAGCAGCTTTTTTGCAGGCTCTGCCTACGAGCAGTACTTC	CASSFFAGSAYEQYF
NA	many	TRBV7-2	TRBJ2-3	TGTGCCAGCAGCTTAGAACTAGTTGCAGATACGCAGTATTTT	CASSLELVADTQYF
NA	many	TRBV20-1	TRBJ1-3	TGCAGTGCTAGAACAGGTGGAAACACCATATATTTT	CSARTGGNTIYF
NA	NA	TRBV29-1	TRBJ1-2	TGCAGCGTAAGAGACGGAACAACATTATATGGCTACACCTTC	CSVRDGTTLYGYTF
NA	many	TRBV7-9	TRBJ2-5	TGTGCCAGCAGCTTAACCGGGACGTATCACCAAGAGACCCAGTACTTC	CASSLTGTYHQETQYF
TRBD1	NA	TRBV27	TRBJ1-2	TGTGCCAGCTCACCCCTCGTCCCGGGACAGGGTGCAAACTATGGCTACACCTTC	CASSPLVPGQGANYGYTF
NA	few	TRBV7-9	TRBJ2-7	TGTGCCAGCAGCGGGGGAGTCCCCTACGAGCAGTACTTC	CASSGGVPYEQYF